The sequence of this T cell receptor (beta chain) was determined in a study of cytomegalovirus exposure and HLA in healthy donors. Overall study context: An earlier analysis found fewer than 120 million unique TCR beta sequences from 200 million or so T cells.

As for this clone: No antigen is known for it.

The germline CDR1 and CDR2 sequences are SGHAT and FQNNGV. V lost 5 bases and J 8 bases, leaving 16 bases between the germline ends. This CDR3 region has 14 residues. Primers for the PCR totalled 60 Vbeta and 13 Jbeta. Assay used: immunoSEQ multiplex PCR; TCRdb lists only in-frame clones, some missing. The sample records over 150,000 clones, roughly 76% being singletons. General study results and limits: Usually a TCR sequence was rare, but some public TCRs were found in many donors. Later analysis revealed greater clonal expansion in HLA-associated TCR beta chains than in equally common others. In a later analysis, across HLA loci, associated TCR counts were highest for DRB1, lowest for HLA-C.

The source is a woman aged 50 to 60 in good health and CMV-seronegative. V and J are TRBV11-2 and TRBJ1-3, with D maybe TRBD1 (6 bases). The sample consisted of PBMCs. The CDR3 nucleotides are TGTGCCAGCAGCCCGGACAGTCTCCAGCACACCATATATTTT. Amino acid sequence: CASSPDSLQHTIYF.